This TCR beta chain was recovered during a study of identical twins. General study results and limits: It was out-of-frame TCR alpha sharing in monozygotic twins that models underestimated. The more abundant beta clonotypes in cord blood had fewer insertions, and memory repertoires did not show this.

Note on this clonotype: What it binds is unknown.

The cDNA had a unique molecular identifier and a template-switch universal primer site. TCRdb analysed the 5' RACE reads with MiXCR anew, one entry per CDR3 protein. This sample carries about 330,000 distinct CDR3 sequences, roughly an eighth of them seen once, and the ten largest clones take around 6.9%. CDR1 and CDR2 (germline): MDHEN, SYDVKM. Trimming took 6 bases from V and 5 from J, leaving 16 bases between them. CDR3 length equals 14 residues. These records were also assigned to another study, of yellow fever vaccine responses in identical twins.

This chain links TRBV28 with TRBJ2-5; weak D call: TRBD2 (6 bases). What was sequenced was CD8+ T cells sorted from blood. This receptor was obtained from a woman aged 18-29 years in good health. For the CDR3, the DNA is TGTGCCAGCAGCCCGGGACTGTGGGGGGAGACCCAGTACTTC. Its protein is CASSPGLWGETQYF.